A selection of T cell receptor beta chains follows, all from one sample in a study of CD8 T cells in ankylosing spondylitis. TCRdb re-analysed the 5' RACE reads in MiXCR, keeping a single row per CDR3 protein. Among fewer than 80,000 distinct CDR3 sequences, about 5.4% were seen once, and the ten largest hold 2.2%. Sequenced material: blood, either unsorted or a sorted T cell fraction (not recorded which). The receptor set was obtained from a male donor with ankylosing spondylitis or in good health (not recorded which). The CDR3 runs from the conserved cysteine through the conserved F or W. Fields, in order: CDR3 length, V gene, clone size, D gene, J gene, CDR3 protein, CDR3 DNA. The D gene is left open where the match is weak. Size values are once, few and many counts, or a class for expanded clones, and some rows have none.

15	TRBV5-1	many	.	TRBJ1-6	CASSLAVGGGSPLHF	TGCGCCAGCAGCTTGGCAGTCGGGGGTGGCTCACCCCTCCACTTT
14	TRBV4-3	.	TRBD2	TRBJ2-5	CASSQTLAGETQYF	TGCGCCAGCAGCCAGACCCTAGCGGGGGAGACCCAGTACTTC
17	TRBV27	few	TRBD1	TRBJ2-5	CASSPWDPGQGARTQYF	TGTGCCAGCAGCCCCTGGGACCCGGGACAGGGGGCGCGTACCCAGTACTTC
14	TRBV5-1	many	.	TRBJ1-1	CASSLGQGYTEAFF	TGCGCCAGCAGCTTGGGGCAGGGCTACACTGAAGCTTTCTTT
14	TRBV20-1	many	.	TRBJ1-1	CSASLESRVTEAFF	TGCAGTGCTAGTTTGGAATCAAGGGTCACTGAAGCTTTCTTT
17	TRBV9	many	.	TRBJ1-3	CASSANQGHYSGNTIYF	TGTGCCAGCAGCGCCAACCAGGGGCACTACTCTGGAAACACCATATATTTT
13	TRBV20-1	many	.	TRBJ1-3	CSASEGSGNTIYF	TGCAGTGCCTCGGAGGGATCTGGAAACACCATATATTTT
14	TRBV5-1	many	.	TRBJ2-7	CASSLAGDLYEQYF	TGCGCCAGCAGCTTGGCGGGGGACCTCTACGAGCAGTACTTC
15	TRBV15	many	.	TRBJ2-7	CATSGGFGPVYEQYF	TGTGCCACCAGTGGGGGATTCGGCCCTGTCTACGAGCAGTACTTC
15	TRBV18	many	.	TRBJ2-6	CASSPGQEGANVLTF	TGTGCCAGCTCACCAGGGCAGGAGGGGGCCAACGTCCTGACTTTC
13	TRBV20-1	many	.	TRBJ1-2	CSASVGGPYGYTF	TGCAGTGCTTCTGTCGGTGGCCCCTATGGCTACACCTTC
14	TRBV11-2	few	.	TRBJ2-7	CASSSFFMGYEQYF	TGTGCCAGCAGCTCGTTCTTCATGGGCTACGAGCAGTACTTC
13	TRBV20-1	many	TRBD1	TRBJ1-5	CSARDRFNQPQHF	TGCAGTGCTCGGGACAGGTTCAATCAGCCCCAGCATTTT
14	TRBV7-2	many	.	TRBJ1-1	CASSFLTGNTEAFF	TGTGCCAGCAGCTTCCTTACAGGGAACACTGAAGCTTTCTTT
15	TRBV6-1	many	TRBD1	TRBJ1-1	CASRQDRALNTEAFF	TGTGCCAGCAGACAGGACAGGGCGTTGAACACTGAAGCTTTCTTT
22	TRBV20-1	many	.	TRBJ2-2	CSARDSRFSAGVLRSNTGELFF	TGCAGTGCTAGAGATAGTCGGTTTTCGGCAGGGGTGTTGAGATCGAACACCGGGGAGCTGTTTTTT
14	TRBV7-8	many	.	TRBJ2-3	CASSLAREADTQYF	TGTGCCAGCAGCTTAGCGAGAGAGGCAGATACGCAGTATTTT
13	TRBV20-1	many	.	TRBJ1-5	CSAEPDSNQPQHF	TGCAGTGCTGAGCCAGATAGCAATCAGCCCCAGCATTTT
15	TRBV6-1	many	TRBD2	TRBJ2-1	CASTTGLAGGLEQFF	TGTGCCAGCACGACGGGACTAGCGGGGGGGCTTGAGCAGTTCTTC
17	TRBV24-1	many	.	TRBJ2-1	CATSDFAGAENYNEQFF	TGTGCCACCAGTGATTTTGCAGGGGCGGAAAACTACAATGAGCAGTTCTTC
13	TRBV6-2/TRBV6-3	many	.	TRBJ1-2	CASSTGNNYGYTF	TGTGCCAGCAGTACCGGCAATAACTATGGCTACACCTTC
16	TRBV5-1	many	TRBD1	TRBJ1-6	CASSLVSQGEGSPLHF	TGCGCCAGCAGCTTGGTTAGCCAGGGGGAAGGTTCACCCCTCCACTTT
16	TRBV28	many	.	TRBJ2-7	CASSPPSPGQNYEQYF	TGTGCCAGCAGTCCCCCCTCCCCGGGACAAAACTACGAGCAGTACTTC
16	TRBV7-6	many	TRBD1	TRBJ1-1	CASSPRKGQLNTEAFF	TGTGCCAGCAGCCCGCGGAAGGGACAGCTGAACACTGAAGCTTTCTTT
18	TRBV28	many	TRBD1	TRBJ2-2	CASSAPGQAAGVTGELFF	TGTGCCAGCAGTGCACCGGGACAGGCTGCGGGTGTCACCGGGGAGCTGTTTTTT
17	TRBV5-1	many	.	TRBJ2-2	CASSPPRGQPRTGELFF	TGCGCCAGCAGCCCACCCCGGGGCCAGCCGCGGACCGGGGAGCTGTTTTTT
14	TRBV7-2	few	.	TRBJ2-1	CASSFPTATGEQFF	TGTGCCAGCAGCTTCCCGACGGCCACTGGAGAGCAGTTCTTC
14	TRBV6-1	many	TRBD1	TRBJ2-1	CASSRTTGADEQFF	TGTGCCAGCAGTCGTACGACAGGGGCCGATGAGCAGTTCTTC
17	TRBV5-1	many	TRBD2	TRBJ2-1	CASSSLSGGAPYNEQFF	TGCGCCAGCAGCTCCCTTAGCGGGGGGGCCCCCTACAATGAGCAGTTCTTC
13	TRBV29-1	many	TRBD1	TRBJ1-2	CSVMDDRGDGYTF	TGCAGCGTGATGGATGACAGGGGGGATGGCTACACCTTC
17	TRBV6-5	many	TRBD1	TRBJ2-1	CASSYNGQGSSYNEQFF	TGTGCCAGCAGTTACAATGGACAGGGGAGCTCCTACAATGAGCAGTTCTTC
11	TRBV20-1	many	.	TRBJ1-2	CSDTDGYGYTF	TGCAGTGATACAGACGGCTATGGCTACACCTTC
13	TRBV5-1	.	.	TRBJ1-1	CASSLSQNTEAFF	TGCGCCAGCAGTCTAAGTCAGAACACTGAAGCTTTCTTT
13	TRBV30	many	.	TRBJ2-1	CAWSDLSYNEQFF	TGTGCCTGGAGTGATCTTTCCTACAATGAGCAGTTCTTC
12	TRBV6-6	many	.	TRBJ2-7	CASSYGLREQYF	TGTGCCAGCAGTTATGGGCTTCGGGAGCAGTACTTC
12	TRBV12-3/TRBV12-4	many	.	TRBJ1-5	CASSLAFEPQHF	TGTGCCAGCAGTTTAGCGTTCGAGCCCCAGCATTTT
14	TRBV18	many	.	TRBJ2-7	CASSLGAVTYEQYF	TGTGCCAGCTCACTAGGGGCTGTAACCTACGAGCAGTACTTC
15	TRBV18	many	TRBD1	TRBJ2-2	CATMRQGATTGELFF	TGTGCCACCATGAGACAGGGGGCGACCACCGGGGAGCTGTTTTTT
12	TRBV20-1	.	.	TRBJ1-1	CSARDWNTEAFF	TGCAGTGCTAGAGACTGGAACACTGAAGCTTTCTTT
15	TRBV5-1	many	.	TRBJ1-5	CASSLGTSQGQPQHF	TGCGCCAGCAGCTTGGGGACCTCCCAGGGACAGCCCCAGCATTTT
15	TRBV27	many	.	TRBJ2-1	CASSLLGQPYNEQFF	TGTGCCAGCAGTTTATTGGGCCAGCCTTACAATGAGCAGTTCTTC
15	TRBV12-2	many	.	TRBJ2-7	CASRSRRGGSYEQYF	TGTGCAAGTCGCTCCCGCAGAGGGGGCTCCTACGAGCAGTACTTC
18	TRBV11-2	few	.	TRBJ2-5	CASSLDSLGTPLQETQYF	TGTGCCAGCAGCTTAGATTCACTTGGGACACCCCTCCAAGAGACCCAGTACTTC
15	TRBV6-1	many	TRBD1	TRBJ2-7	CASSDLRTGYYEQYF	TGTGCCAGCAGTGACCTCAGGACAGGGTACTACGAGCAGTACTTC
12	TRBV30	many	.	TRBJ1-2	CAWQGSHYGYTF	TGTGCCTGGCAGGGGTCTCACTATGGCTACACCTTC
16	TRBV12-3/TRBV12-4	many	TRBD2	TRBJ2-3	CASSFASGGLAIAQYF	TGTGCCAGCAGTTTTGCTAGCGGGGGCCTTGCGATTGCGCAGTATTTT
16	TRBV12-3/TRBV12-4	many	.	TRBJ1-2	CASSRRGGLANYGYTF	TGTGCCAGCAGTAGACGGGGGGGCCTAGCTAACTATGGCTACACCTTC
13	TRBV6-1	many	.	TRBJ1-6	CASLKDPNSPLHF	TGTGCCAGCTTAAAGGATCCTAATTCACCCCTCCACTTT
13	TRBV7-2	many	.	TRBJ1-1	CASSLRVGNPAFF	TGTGCCAGCAGCCTAAGGGTTGGGAACCCAGCTTTCTTT
12	TRBV28	many	.	TRBJ1-1	CASNAGLTEAFF	TGTGCCAGCAACGCAGGGCTCACTGAAGCTTTCTTT